This T cell receptor beta chain was sequenced for a study of beta chain features in type 1 diabetes. Study-wide points: When Type 1 diabetes patients were examined, their TCRB CDR3s proved moderately but significantly shorter in all four CD4+ subsets.

Points on this clone: Its cognate antigen is unknown.

The CDR3 is 15 amino acids. Germline V CDR1 and CDR2: SEHNR, FQNEAQ (reference sequence). V lost 8 bases to trimming and J lost 0 bases; unmatched junction nucleotides: 8. Investigators reverse transcribed all isolated RNA, so they sequenced expressed TCRB transcripts. The average read count of naive, central memory and regulatory T cell samples was some 3.9 million. TCRdb's copy holds only in-frame clones and misses some; the assay was immunoSEQ multiplex PCR. The profile shows fewer than 350,000 clones, about 15% of them singletons. The V gene is TRBV7-9, the J gene TRBJ1-1, with 8 bases identical to TRBD1. This TCR was recovered from a man between 18 and 29 years old with type 1 diabetes. The sequenced material came from naive CD4+ T cells from blood. This chain's CDR3 is CASRPRTGMNTEAFF. In nucleotides, the CDR3 is TGTGCCAGCCGCCCGCGGACAGGGATGAACACTGAAGCTTTCTTT.